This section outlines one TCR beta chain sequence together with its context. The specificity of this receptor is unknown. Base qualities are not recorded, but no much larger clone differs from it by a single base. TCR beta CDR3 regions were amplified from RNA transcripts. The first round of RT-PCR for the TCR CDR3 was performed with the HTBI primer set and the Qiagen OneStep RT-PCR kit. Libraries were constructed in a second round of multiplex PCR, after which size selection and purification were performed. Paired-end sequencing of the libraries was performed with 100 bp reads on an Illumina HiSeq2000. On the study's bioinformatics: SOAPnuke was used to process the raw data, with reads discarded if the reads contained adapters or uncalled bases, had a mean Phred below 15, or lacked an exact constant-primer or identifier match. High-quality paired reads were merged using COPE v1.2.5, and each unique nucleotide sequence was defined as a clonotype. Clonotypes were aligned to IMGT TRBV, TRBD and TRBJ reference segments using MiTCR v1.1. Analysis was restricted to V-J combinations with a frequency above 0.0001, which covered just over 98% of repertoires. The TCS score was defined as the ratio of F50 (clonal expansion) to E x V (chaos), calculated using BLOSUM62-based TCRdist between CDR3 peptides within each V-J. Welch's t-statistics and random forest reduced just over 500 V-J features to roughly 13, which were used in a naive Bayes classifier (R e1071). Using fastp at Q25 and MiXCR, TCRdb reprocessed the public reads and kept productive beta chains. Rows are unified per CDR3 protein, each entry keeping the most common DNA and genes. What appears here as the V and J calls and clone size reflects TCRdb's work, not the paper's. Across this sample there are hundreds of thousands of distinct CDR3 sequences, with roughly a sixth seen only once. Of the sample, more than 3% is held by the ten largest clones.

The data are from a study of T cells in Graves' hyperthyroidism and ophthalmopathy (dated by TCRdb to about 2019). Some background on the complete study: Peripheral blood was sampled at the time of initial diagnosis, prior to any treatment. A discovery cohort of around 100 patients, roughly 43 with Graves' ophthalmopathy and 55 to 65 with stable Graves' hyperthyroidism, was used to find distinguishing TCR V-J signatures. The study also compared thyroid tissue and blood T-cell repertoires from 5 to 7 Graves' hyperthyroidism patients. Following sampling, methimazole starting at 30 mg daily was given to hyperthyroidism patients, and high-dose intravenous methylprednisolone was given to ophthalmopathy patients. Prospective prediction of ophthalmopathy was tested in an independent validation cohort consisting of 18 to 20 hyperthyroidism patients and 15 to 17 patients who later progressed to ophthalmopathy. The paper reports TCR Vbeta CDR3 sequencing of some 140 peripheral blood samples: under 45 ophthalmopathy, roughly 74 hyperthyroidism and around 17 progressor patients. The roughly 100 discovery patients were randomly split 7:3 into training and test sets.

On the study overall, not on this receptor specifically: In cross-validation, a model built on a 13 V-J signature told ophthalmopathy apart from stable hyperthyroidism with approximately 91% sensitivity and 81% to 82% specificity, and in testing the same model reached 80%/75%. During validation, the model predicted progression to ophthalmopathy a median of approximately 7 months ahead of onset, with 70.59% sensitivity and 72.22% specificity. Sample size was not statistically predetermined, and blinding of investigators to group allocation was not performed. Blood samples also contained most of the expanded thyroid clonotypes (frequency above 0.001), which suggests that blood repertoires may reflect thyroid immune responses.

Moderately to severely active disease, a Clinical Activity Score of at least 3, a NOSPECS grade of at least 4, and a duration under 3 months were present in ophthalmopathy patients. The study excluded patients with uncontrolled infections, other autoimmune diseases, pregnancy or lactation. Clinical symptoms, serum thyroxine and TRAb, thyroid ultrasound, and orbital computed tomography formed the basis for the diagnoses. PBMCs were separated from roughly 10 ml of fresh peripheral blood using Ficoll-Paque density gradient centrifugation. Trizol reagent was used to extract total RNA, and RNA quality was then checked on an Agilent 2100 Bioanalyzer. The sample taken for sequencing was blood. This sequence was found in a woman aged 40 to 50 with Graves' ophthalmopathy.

The CDR3 has the sequence CSVEGRGVTDTQYF. In nucleotide form, the sequence is TGCAGCGTTGAAGGGAGGGGGGTTACAGATACGCAGTATTTT. The chain is encoded by TRBV29-1 joined to TRBJ2-3; the D gene may be TRBD1 or TRBD2, since each aligns over 6 bases. The trim is 1 base for V and 3 bases for J, with a gap of 11 bases between the germline ends. The CDR3 has 14 amino acids, counting the end cysteine and phenylalanine. The read is trimmed to its CDR3 DNA, 42 bases read in frame from base 1. The germline V gene sets CDR1 to SQVTM and CDR2 to ANQGSEA.